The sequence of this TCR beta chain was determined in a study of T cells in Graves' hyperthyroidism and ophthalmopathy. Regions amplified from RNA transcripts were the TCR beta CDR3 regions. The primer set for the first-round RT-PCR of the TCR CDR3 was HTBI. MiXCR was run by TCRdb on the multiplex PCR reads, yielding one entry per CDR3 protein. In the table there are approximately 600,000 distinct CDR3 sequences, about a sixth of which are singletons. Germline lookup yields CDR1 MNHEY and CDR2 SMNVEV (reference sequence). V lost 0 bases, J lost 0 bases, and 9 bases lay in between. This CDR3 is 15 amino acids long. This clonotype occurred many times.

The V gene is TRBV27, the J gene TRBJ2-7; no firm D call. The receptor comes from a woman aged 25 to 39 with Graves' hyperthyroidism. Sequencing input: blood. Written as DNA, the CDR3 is TGTGCCAGCAGTTTATCCGGGTTTCGCTCCTACGAGCAGTACTTC. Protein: CASSLSGFRSYEQYF.